One and the same sample provided the 18 T cell receptor beta chains below, sequenced in a study of OX40 agonist ivuxolimab in advanced cancers. Sequenced by immunoSEQ multiplex PCR; TCRdb stores in-frame clones only, minus some. Found here are around 53,000 clones, 85% of them singletons; the top ten hold about a fifth. The sequencing used CD4+ or CD8+ T cells sorted from blood, collected in a trial of the OX40 agonist ivuxolimab. The origin of the receptors is an adult with an advanced solid tumor such as melanoma, head and neck, liver or kidney cancer.

V gene TRBV4-1 combines with J gene TRBJ2-5; 7 nucleotides match TRBD1. This CDR3 spans 15 amino acids. Per the germline V gene, CDR1 is MGHRA and CDR2 is YSYEKL. V was clipped by 5 bases and J by 6 bases; unmatched bases: 12. CDR3 protein: CASSNFEGALKTQYF. The CDR3 DNA sequence: TGCGCCAGCAGCAACTTCGAGGGGGCCCTCAAGACCCAGTACTTC.

The chain uses TRBV4-2 and TRBJ1-3, with D hard to call. V lost 5 bases and J 0 bases, leaving 14 bases between the germline ends. The germline gives CDR1 LGHNA, CDR2 YNFKEQ. The length of the CDR3 is 16 residues. CDR3 sequence: CASSLGERSSGNTIYF. The CDR3 DNA reads as TGTGCCAGCAGCTTGGGCGAGAGAAGCTCTGGAAACACCATATATTTT.

The chain has TRBV27 and TRBJ1-5; D is unresolved. The ends were cut back, 7 bases at V and 3 bases at J, with 10 bases in the middle. CDR1 is MNHEY and CDR2 is SMNVEV in the germline V gene (reference sequence). This CDR3 is built from 13 residues. CDR3 in amino acids: CASTVQHNQPQHF. The CDR3 DNA follows: TGTGCCAGCACTGTACAACACAATCAGCCCCAGCATTTT.

This chain connects TRBV28 to TRBJ1-5; a possible D gene is TRBD1 (5 bases). The CDR3 length is 15 residues. The V end lost 7 bases, the J end lost 6 bases, and 19 bases lay between the germline ends. In germline, CDR1 is MDHEN, CDR2 SYDVKM. This CDR3 is CASTLYIGARQPQHF. CDR3 coding DNA: TGTGCCAGCACCCTTTACATCGGGGCCCGTCAGCCCCAGCATTTT.

The chain recombines TRBV4-2 with TRBJ1-2; D uncertain. The V and J ends lost 1 base and 0 bases respectively, with 6 bases between them. CDR1 and CDR2 from the germline V gene are LGHNA and YNFKEQ. The CDR3 is 14 residues long. This chain's CDR3 is CASSQADANYGYTF. The CDR3 DNA follows: TGTGCCAGCAGCCAAGCCGATGCTAACTATGGCTACACCTTC.

V usage is TRBV7-2 and J usage is TRBJ2-5; D might be TRBD2 (7 bases). This CDR3 contains 16 residues. Trimming pared 5 bases from V and 5 bases from J, leaving 21 bases between. Germline V gene data show CDR1 as SGHTA and CDR2 as FQGNSA. The CDR3: CASSIVGGASTETQYF. The CDR3 coding sequence is TGTGCCAGCAGCATCGTGGGGGGGGCGAGTACGGAGACCCAGTACTTC.

The V call is TRBV27, the J call TRBJ2-2; D is ambiguous. This CDR3 comprises 14 residues. Germline values: CDR1 MNHEY, CDR2 SMNVEV (reference sequence). Trimming left V 0 bases short and J 0 bases short, with 2 bases between. CDR3 amino acids: CASSLSPNTGELFF. The CDR3 region has the DNA TGTGCCAGCAGTTTATCCCCGAACACCGGGGAGCTGTTTTTT.

V gene TRBV13 combines with J gene TRBJ1-2; D is unresolved. V was shortened by 10 bases and J by 2 bases, with 14 bases between the two germline ends. CDR1 and CDR2 from the germline V gene are PRHDT and FYEKMQ (reference sequence). The CDR3 runs 13 residues. CDR3 bases: TGTGCCACCTCGGTAGGGAGAAACTATGGCTACACCTTC. Translating it yields CATSVGRNYGYTF.

This clone was observed once. J is TRBJ1-2 and V is TRBV28; D might be TRBD1 (5 bases). V lost 4 bases and J lost 0, with 9 bases in between. There are 14 residues in the CDR3. Per the germline V gene, CDR1 is MDHEN and CDR2 is SYDVKM. CDR3 amino acids: CASSYRQSNYGYTF. The DNA of the CDR3 is TGTGCCAGCAGTTACCGACAGTCTAACTATGGCTACACCTTC.

This clone showed up just once. The genes are TRBV7-8 and TRBJ1-2, with 9 bases identical to TRBD1. The CDR3 extends over 15 amino acids. Germline V gene data show CDR1 as SGHVS and CDR2 as FQNEAQ. The J segment lost 5 bases and the V segment lost 1 base, leaving 5 bases of the junction unmatched. This CDR3 is CASSLGGQGSYGYTF. Here the CDR3 DNA reads TGTGCCAGCAGCTTAGGGGGACAGGGAAGTTATGGCTACACCTTC. The variable domain in full, completed from reference TRBV7-8 and TRBJ1-2, reads GAGVSQSPRYKVAKRGQDVALRCDPISGHVSLFWYQQALGQGPEFLTYFQNEAQLDKSGLPSDRFFAERPEGSVSTLKIQRTQQEDSAVYLCASSLGGQGSYGYTFGSGTRLTVV.

J is TRBJ1-2 and V is TRBV6-5; TRBD1 aligns across 7 bases. The V gene's germline CDR1 is MNHEY and CDR2 SVGAGI. V gave up 4 bases and J gave up 1 base; unmatched junction bases: 6. The CDR3 is 15 amino acids. CDR3 loop: CASSLKGAHNYGYTF. The CDR3 region has the DNA TGTGCCAGCAGTTTGAAGGGGGCGCATAACTATGGCTACACCTTC.

The V gene is TRBV6-1, the J gene TRBJ2-5, with D uncertain. The CDR3 contains 13 residues. The germline V and J ends were trimmed by 6 bases and 4 bases, with 12 bases remaining between them. CDR1 and CDR2 from the germline V gene are MNHNS and SASEGT. In nucleotides, the CDR3 is TGTGCCAGCAGGGCCCGTTCACGAGAGACCCAGTACTTC. The encoded protein is CASRARSRETQYF.

The chain joins TRBV30 to TRBJ1-3; D is unresolved. V was clipped by 2 bases and J by 0 bases, with 17 bases between them. CDR1 and CDR2 from the germline V gene are GTSNPN and SVGIG (reference sequence). This CDR3 is built from 17 residues. The CDR3 loop is CAWSQPIDGRSGNTIYF. The CDR3 DNA follows: TGTGCCTGGAGTCAACCAATTGACGGACGCTCTGGAAACACCATATATTTT.

The chain links TRBV5-1 to TRBJ1-1; D uncertain. Between the trimmed V and J ends, which lost 2 bases and 1 base, there was a span of 6 bases. The CDR3 length is 13 residues. CDR1 and CDR2 from the germline V gene are SGHRS and YFSETQ. CDR3: CASSFPGNTEAFF. In DNA, the CDR3 is TGCGCCAGCAGCTTTCCCGGGAACACTGAAGCTTTCTTT. The entire variable domain, with the rest obtained from reference TRBV5-1 and TRBJ1-1, is as follows: KAGVTQTPRYLIKTRGQQVTLSCSPISGHRSVSWYQQTPGQGLQFLFEYFSETQRNKGNFPGRFSGRQFSNSRSEMNVSTLELGDSALYLCASSFPGNTEAFFGQGTRLTVV.

The chain employs TRBV7-9 and TRBJ2-5; 9 bases line up with TRBD1. CDR3 length: 16 residues. CDR1 and CDR2 from the germline V gene are SEHNR and FQNEAQ (reference sequence). The junction had 10 bases not matched to a gene; V was cut back by 5 bases and J by 3 bases. CDR3 DNA: TGTGCCAGCAGCCCCCCGGGACAGGGAGGGGAAGAGACCCAGTACTTC. It specifies CASSPPGQGGEETQYF.

V usage is TRBV6-6 and J usage is TRBJ2-5; a weak D match, TRBD2 (6 bases). Germline values: CDR1 MNHNY, CDR2 SVGAGI (reference sequence). The V end was cut by 4 bases, the J end by 5 bases, with 14 bases between. The CDR3 sequence is 14 residues long. The CDR3 nucleotides are TGTGCCAGCAGTTTGGGACTGTCTAAGGAGACCCAGTACTTC. Translation gives CASSLGLSKETQYF.

The chain uses TRBV4-2 and TRBJ1-2, with 7 positions matching TRBD1. Germline V gene data show CDR1 as LGHNA and CDR2 as YNFKEQ. The CDR3 sequence is 15 residues long. J lost 0 bases, V lost 3 bases, and 4 bases had no gene match. CDR3 coding DNA: TGTGCCAGCAGCCAGGAGACAGGGTCTAACTATGGCTACACCTTC. Translated: CASSQETGSNYGYTF.

The chain links TRBV5-1 to TRBJ2-3; maybe TRBD1 (6 bases). Per germline, CDR1 SGHRS and CDR2 YFSETQ. Trimming took 3 bases from V and 6 from J, leaving 8 bases between them. The CDR3 contains 12 residues. CDR3 bases: TGCGCCAGCAGCTGGACAGACGATACGCAGTATTTT. It encodes CASSWTDDTQYF.